This T cell receptor (beta chain) was identified during a study of CD8 T cells in ankylosing spondylitis. TCRdb passed the 5' RACE reads through MiXCR, listing each CDR3 protein once. The repertoire includes fewer than 550,000 distinct CDR3 sequences, approximately 5% of them detected once, and roughly 3.5% sits in the top ten. This clonotype was seen repeatedly, ten times or more. Its antigen is unknown. Findings and limits, study-wide: Disease-linked clones were reportedly significantly enriched in matched ankylosing spondylitis synovial fluid. Within ankylosing spondylitis blood, a TCR beta motif made up of eight or nine highly homologous variants appeared to be characteristic.

Per the germline V gene, CDR1 is ENHRY and CDR2 is SYGVKD. The V segment lost 3 bases and the J segment 3 bases; nucleotides outside the gene matches: 4. The CDR3 runs 15 residues. The clonotype comes from a male donor with ankylosing spondylitis. The sample was blood, either unsorted or a sorted T cell fraction (not recorded which). This sequence joins TRBV10-3 and TRBJ2-7, with 11 bases fitting TRBD1. This chain's CDR3 is CAISEYGTGGYEQYF. The CDR3 coding sequence is TGTGCCATCAGTGAATACGGGACAGGGGGCTACGAGCAGTACTTC.